The 8 T cell receptor beta chains reported below all come from one sample, sequenced in a study of cytomegalovirus exposure and HLA in healthy donors. Repertoires were generated with immunoSEQ multiplex PCR, while TCRdb's copy carries only in-frame clones and drops some. This table holds 130,000 or so clones, about nine tenths found once. Material for sequencing was PBMCs. The receptors come from a man in his thirties or forties in good health and CMV-seronegative.

This chain connects TRBV7-9 to TRBJ2-1; TRBD2 aligns across 10 bases. The ends lost 1 base at V and 2 bases at J; junction bases unmatched: 5. The germline CDR1 and CDR2 sequences are SEHNR and FQNEAQ (reference sequence). This CDR3 has 17 residues. CDR3 residues: CASSLGDSGGPYNEQFF. The CDR3 DNA reads as TGTGCCAGCAGCTTAGGGGATAGCGGGGGGCCCTACAATGAGCAGTTCTTC.

This clone was seen a few times. The J gene is TRBJ2-7, the V gene TRBV6-5, with unresolved D. CDR1 and CDR2 from the germline V gene are MNHEY and SVGAGI. V lost 2 bases to trimming and J lost 3 bases, with 8 bases between them. The CDR3 spans 13 residues. The CDR3 DNA follows: TGTGCCAGCAGTTACACAGTTCTCTACGAGCAGTACTTC. Translation: CASSYTVLYEQYF.

CDR3 bases: TGTGCCAGCAGCTTATCCTTCACTAGCGGGGGCCCCCAAGACACCGGGGAGCTGTTTTTT. It codes for CASSLSFTSGGPQDTGELFF. This chain uses TRBV21-1 with TRBJ2-2; the table's D call, TRBD2, has no DNA check behind it. TRBV21-1 is flagged as a pseudogene. The CDR3 extends over 20 amino acids.

The chain uses TRBV6-4 and TRBJ2-2; D unresolved. The CDR3 covers 13 residues. V was shortened by 5 bases and J by 4 bases, with 8 bases between the two germline ends. The germline V gene has CDR1 MRHNA and CDR2 SNTAGT. This chain's CDR3 is CASSYRGTGELFF. As DNA, the CDR3 is TGTGCCAGCAGTTATAGAGGCACCGGGGAGCTGTTTTTT.

J is TRBJ2-7 and V is TRBV6-5; 11 nucleotides agree with TRBD2. Germline CDR1 is MNHEY and CDR2 is SVGAGI. This CDR3 spans 16 amino acids. Germline trimming cut 0 bases from V and 2 bases from J; bases unmatched to any gene: 3. The CDR3 nucleotides are TGTGCCAGCAGTTACTCGGGTAGCGGGGGGGCCTACGAGCAGTACTTC. The encoded protein is CASSYSGSGGAYEQYF.

The V and J genes are TRBV2 and TRBJ2-7; possible D gene TRBD1, 6 bases. The V end was cut by 7 bases, the J end by 3 bases, with 13 bases between. This CDR3 has 13 amino acids. The germline V gene has CDR1 SNHLY and CDR2 FYNNEI. CDR3 sequence: CASISGDNYEQYF. DNA of the CDR3: TGTGCCAGCATCTCAGGGGACAACTACGAGCAGTACTTC.

This rearrangement joins TRBV7-2 to TRBJ2-7, with 10 bases lining up with TRBD1. The CDR3 is made up of 13 amino acids. Losses at the gene ends were 4 bases for V and 6 bases for J; bases not matched to a gene: 3. Germline V gives CDR1 SGHTA, CDR2 FQGNSA. The CDR3 sequence is CASSYRDRGEQYF. The DNA for the CDR3 is TGTGCCAGCAGCTACCGGGACAGGGGCGAGCAGTACTTC.

The chain links TRBV7-2 to TRBJ1-2, with D hard to call. Germline V gene data show CDR1 as SGHTA and CDR2 as FQGNSA. Trimming cost V 4 bases and J 8 bases, with 14 bases left between them. This CDR3 has 13 amino acids. The CDR3 region has the DNA TGTGCCAGCAGCTCCGGAGGACGCTTCGGCTACACCTTC. Its translation is CASSSGGRFGYTF.